Each of the 18 T cell receptor beta chains below was sequenced from the same sample in a study of CD8 T cells in Susac syndrome. After extraction with the RNeasy kit, about 0.45 to 1 ug of the RNA was reverse transcribed using random hexamers. Via MiXCR, TCRdb re-called the immunoSEQ multiplex PCR reads, giving one row per CDR3 protein. The table includes 150,000 to 180,000 distinct CDR3 sequences, 90% to 95% detected once. Sample: CD4+ T cells from PBMCs. The receptors here all came from a human donor with Susac syndrome.

The sample holds one count of this clonotype. The rearrangement uses TRBV6-5 and TRBJ1-6; 8 nucleotides line up with TRBD1. The CDR3 consists of 14 residues. Per germline, CDR1 MNHEY and CDR2 SVGAGI. Germline trimming cut 4 bases from V and 10 bases from J; bases unmatched to any gene: 6. The CDR3 spells CASSSWTGQSPLHF. The DNA for the CDR3 is TGTGCCAGCAGTTCCTGGACAGGGCAATCACCCCTCCACTTT.

This clonotype was seen once. The chain employs TRBV4-3 and TRBJ1-6, with 11 bases that match TRBD1. There are 21 residues in the CDR3. The germline CDR1 and CDR2 sequences are LGHNA and YSLEER. Germline trimming cut 4 bases from V and 2 bases from J; bases unmatched to any gene: 16. CDR3 bases: TGCGCCAGCAGCCGCCGAAAACCGGGACAGGGGGAGGCGGCCTATAATTCACCCCTCCACTTT. As protein: CASSRRKPGQGEAAYNSPLHF.

CDR3 sequence reads: CASSPTGNTQYF. The DNA of the CDR3 is TGTGCCAGCAGCCCCACCGGGAACACGCAGTATTTT. The rearrangement joins TRBV7-9 to TRBJ2-3; D might be TRBD2 (5 bases). The CDR3 spans 12 residues. Germline assignment: CDR1 SEHNR and CDR2 FQNEAQ (reference sequence). Trimming removed 5 bases from V and 9 bases from J, with 12 bases in between.

This chain links TRBV20-1 with TRBJ2-5; D perhaps matches TRBD1 (6 bases). The V end lost 3 bases, the J end lost 5 bases, and 16 bases lay between the germline ends. The CDR3 is made up of 14 amino acids. CDR1 DFQATT and CDR2 SNEGSKA come from the germline V gene (reference sequence). The CDR3 loop is CSASVEGVSETQYF. In nucleotides, the CDR3 is TGCAGTGCTAGTGTAGAGGGGGTATCGGAGACCCAGTACTTC.

CDR3 protein: CASSQDGQRGDNEQFF. The CDR3 bases are TGTGCCAGCAGCCAAGATGGGCAGCGGGGGGACAATGAGCAGTTCTTC. The chain employs TRBV4-2 and TRBJ2-1; TRBD2 agrees at 9 bases. The CDR3 has 16 amino acids. Germline V gene lookup returns CDR1 LGHNA and CDR2 YNFKEQ. V shed 0 bases, J shed 5 bases, and the junction held 5 bases outside the gene matches.

This sequence joins TRBV7-2 and TRBJ2-2; D possibly corresponds to TRBD1 (6 bases). Germline loops: CDR1 SGHTA, CDR2 FQGNSA. The CDR3 extends over 15 amino acids. V was trimmed by 5 bases and J by 5 bases, leaving 15 bases between them. CDR3 nucleotide sequence: TGTGCCAGCAGCCCTCAAACAGGACAGACCGGGGAGCTGTTTTTT. Translating it yields CASSPQTGQTGELFF.

This clonotype showed up just once. The V and J genes are TRBV14 and TRBJ2-7; D might be TRBD1 (6 bases). Germline assignment: CDR1 SGHDN and CDR2 FVKESK. CDR3 size: 13 residues. The V end was cut by 1 base, the J end by 9 bases, with 13 bases between. CDR3: CASSQVGRGVQYF. The CDR3 DNA is TGTGCCAGCAGCCAAGTGGGCAGGGGAGTGCAGTACTTC.

This chain uses TRBV25-1 with TRBJ1-1; D uncertain. This CDR3 comprises 11 residues. Germline loops: CDR1 MGHDK, CDR2 SYGVNS. Deletions cut 5 bases from V and 7 bases from J, with 8 bases between. The CDR3 region is CASSRLLEAFF. The CDR3 nucleotides are TGTGCCAGCAGTCGGCTACTTGAAGCTTTCTTT.

The chain employs TRBV29-1 and TRBJ1-1; D gene unclear. Germline assignment: CDR1 SQVTM and CDR2 ANQGSEA. The CDR3 is 11 residues long. V was clipped by 4 bases and J by 2 bases, with 5 bases between them. The CDR3 coding sequence is TGCAGCGTTGCTACCAACACTGAAGCTTTCTTT. It specifies CSVATNTEAFF.

The rearrangement links TRBV13 to TRBJ2-4; D gene uncertain. Germline assignment: CDR1 PRHDT and CDR2 FYEKMQ (reference sequence). V was cut by 2 bases and J by 8 bases, with 7 bases left in between. This CDR3 region has 12 residues. CDR3 in DNA: TGTGCCAGCAGCTTAAGCCGAGACATTCAGTACTTC. As protein: CASSLSRDIQYF.

This sequence joins TRBV20-1 and TRBJ1-5, with a possible D match to TRBD1 (5 bases). The germline gives CDR1 DFQATT, CDR2 SNEGSKA (reference sequence). The V end lost 0 bases, the J end lost 1 base, and 7 bases lay between the germline ends. There are 14 residues in the CDR3. The CDR3 DNA reads as TGCAGTGCTAGAGAGGGGACGAGCAATCAGCCCCAGCATTTT. Protein sequence: CSAREGTSNQPQHF.

The gene calls are TRBV5-4 and TRBJ2-5, with D perhaps matching TRBD2 (6 bases). Germline assignment: CDR1 SGHNT and CDR2 YYREEE (reference sequence). CDR3 length: 13 amino acids. Trimming shortened V by 2 bases and J by 4 bases, and 9 bases separated the two germline ends. CDR3 sequence: CASSFRGGETQYF. DNA of the CDR3: TGTGCCAGCAGCTTCCGGGGAGGAGAGACCCAGTACTTC.

The chain employs TRBV14 and TRBJ1-1, with D possibly matching TRBD1 (5 bases). With 1 base removed from V and 7 bases from J, the gap between germline ends came to 7 bases. The CDR3 sequence is 12 residues long. Germline assignment: CDR1 SGHDN and CDR2 FVKESK. The CDR3 reads CASSQGQNEAFF. In DNA form, the CDR3 reads TGTGCCAGCAGCCAAGGACAGAATGAAGCTTTCTTT.

The chain joins TRBV7-2 to TRBJ2-2; maybe TRBD2 (6 bases). V was cut by 5 bases and J by 7 bases, with 11 bases left in between. Germline CDR1 and CDR2: SGHTA and FQGNSA. The CDR3 length is 13 residues. The CDR3 loop reads CASSLEGNGELFF. The CDR3 DNA reads as TGTGCCAGCAGCCTGGAGGGGAACGGGGAGCTGTTTTTT. The complete variable domain, with remaining parts taken from reference TRBV7-2 and TRBJ2-2, reads GAGVSQSPSNKVTEKGKDVELRCDPISGHTALYWYRQSLGQGLEFLIYFQGNSAPDKSGLPSDRFSAERTGGSVSTLTIQRTQQEDSAVYLCASSLEGNGELFFGEGSRLTVL.

CDR3: CASSQDTDTQYF. CDR3 bases: TGTGCCAGCAGCCAAGACACAGATACGCAGTATTTT. The chain joins TRBV3-1 to TRBJ2-3, with D unclear. V lost 0 bases to trimming and J lost 2 bases, with 0 bases between them. The CDR3 extends over 12 amino acids. Germline CDR1 reads LGHDT; CDR2 reads YNNKEL (reference sequence).

V usage is TRBV15 and J usage is TRBJ1-6; TRBD1 is a possible D gene (5 bases). The germline CDR1 and CDR2 sequences are LNHNV and YYDKDF (reference sequence). There are 16 residues in the CDR3. Trimming pared 0 bases from V and 6 bases from J, leaving 12 bases between. As DNA, the CDR3 is TGTGCCACCAGCAGAGATCTGAGAGGGACTAATTCACCCCTCCACTTT. Amino acid sequence: CATSRDLRGTNSPLHF.

V gene TRBV29-1 combines with J gene TRBJ1-5, with D possibly being TRBD1 (5 bases). The CDR3 is made up of 13 amino acids. V dropped 7 bases and J dropped 7 bases, with 17 bases sitting between them. The V gene's germline CDR1 is SQVTM and CDR2 ANQGSEA. CDR3 nucleotides: TGCAGCGCCGCGGGGACTAGCGGACAGCCCCAGCATTTT. Translation: CSAAGTSGQPQHF.

The chain couples TRBV12-3 or TRBV12-4 to TRBJ2-2; D gene ambiguous. CDR3 size: 13 residues. V was shortened by 7 bases and J by 3 bases, with 9 bases between the two germline ends. The CDR3 reads CASKRLDTGELFF. In nucleotides, the CDR3 is TGTGCCAGCAAGAGACTGGACACCGGGGAGCTGTTTTTT.